The rows below give T cell receptor beta chains drawn from one sample of a study of cytomegalovirus exposure and HLA in healthy donors. Clones were read by immunoSEQ multiplex PCR, and TCRdb kept only the in-frame ones, dropping some. The sample has about 150,000 clones, roughly 74% seen once. The sequencing input was PBMCs. The source of these receptors is a man between 18 and 35 years old in good health and CMV-seronegative. Both conserved end residues are part of each CDR3. The order of the fields is clone size, V gene, D gene, J gene, CDR3 protein, CDR3 DNA. A D gene is named only where the DNA matches it firmly. The listing skips clone size in some rows; elsewhere it reads once, few, many or a size class.

.	TRBV29-1	TRBD1	TRBJ2-2	CSSTGTGATGELFF	TGCAGCTCGACCGGGACAGGGGCCACCGGGGAGCTGTTTTTT
.	TRBV5-1	.	TRBJ2-3	CASSLRGVGDTQYF	TGCGCCAGCAGCTTGCGAGGTGTTGGAGATACGCAGTATTTT
.	TRBV7-2	.	TRBJ1-6	CASSLDSHNNSPLHF	TGTGCCAGCAGCTTAGACAGCCATAATAATTCACCCCTCCACTTT
.	TRBV6-1	.	TRBJ1-4	CASSPRQDEKLFF	TGTGCCAGCAGTCCGCGACAGGATGAAAAACTGTTTTTT
once	TRBV27	TRBD2	TRBJ2-2	CASTLAGGGTGELFF	TGTGCCAGCACACTAGCGGGGGGAGGCACCGGGGAGCTGTTTTTT
.	TRBV4-1	.	TRBJ2-1	CASSQGYSPPYNEQFF	TGCGCCAGCAGCCAAGGGTACAGCCCGCCCTACAATGAGCAGTTCTTC
.	TRBV9	TRBD1	TRBJ2-3	CASSRQGVGDTQYF	TGTGCCAGCAGTCGACAGGGGGTGGGAGATACGCAGTATTTT
.	TRBV30	.	TRBJ2-3	CAWSPSTDTQYF	TGTGCCTGGAGCCCCTCCACAGATACGCAGTATTTT
.	TRBV5-1	.	TRBJ1-2	CASSGQGYYTF	TGCGCCAGCAGCGGGCAGGGCTACTACACCTTC
.	TRBV25-1	TRBD1	TRBJ2-3	CASSRDRVTDTQYF	TGTGCCAGCAGTCGGGACAGGGTCACAGATACGCAGTATTTT
.	TRBV28	TRBD1	TRBJ2-3	CASSLTGAADTQYF	TGTGCCAGCAGCCTTACAGGGGCGGCAGATACGCAGTATTTT
.	TRBV9	.	TRBJ2-7	CASSANFYEQYF	TGTGCCAGCAGCGCGAACTTCTACGAGCAGTACTTC
.	TRBV7-9	.	TRBJ1-2	CASSLAGDPNYGYTF	TGTGCCAGCAGCCTTGCGGGGGATCCCAACTATGGCTACACCTTC
.	TRBV5-8	.	TRBJ2-2	CASSLGVANTGELFF	TGTGCCAGCAGCTTGGGAGTCGCGAACACCGGGGAGCTGTTTTTT
.	TRBV2	TRBD1	TRBJ2-6	CASRTDRVGANVLTF	TGTGCCAGCAGGACCGACAGGGTCGGGGCCAACGTCCTGACTTTC
.	TRBV7-2	TRBD1	TRBJ2-6	CASSSAGTGGSGANVLTF	TGTGCCAGCAGCTCAGCCGGGACAGGAGGTTCTGGGGCCAACGTCCTGACTTTC
.	TRBV5-1	.	TRBJ2-7	CASSLGQVTYEQYF	TGCGCCAGCAGCTTGGGACAGGTTACCTACGAGCAGTACTTC
.	TRBV5-4	TRBD2	TRBJ2-5	CASSSDRGDETQYF	TGTGCCAGCAGCTCGGACCGGGGGGACGAGACCCAGTACTTC
.	TRBV12-5	TRBD1	TRBJ1-2	CASGLVVQGNYGYTF	TGTGCTAGTGGTTTGGTAGTACAGGGGAACTATGGCTACACCTTC
.	TRBV4-2	.	TRBJ1-5	CASSQEEGQPQHF	TGTGCCAGCAGCCAAGAGGAGGGTCAGCCCCAGCATTTT
.	TRBV10-3	.	TRBJ1-5	CAISEGQGSYQPQHF	TGTGCCATCAGTGAAGGGCAGGGGAGTTATCAGCCCCAGCATTTT
.	TRBV2	.	TRBJ1-1	CASSDDRNTEAFF	TGTGCCAGCAGTGACGACAGGAACACTGAAGCTTTCTTT
.	TRBV9	.	TRBJ2-2	CASSVGGQNTGELFF	TGTGCCAGCAGCGTAGGAGGGCAGAACACCGGGGAGCTGTTTTTT
.	TRBV6-1	TRBD1	TRBJ1-3	CASSEVPGGINTIYF	TGTGCCAGCAGTGAAGTTCCAGGGGGTATAAACACCATATATTTT
once	TRBV27	TRBD1	TRBJ1-2	CASSLTGAPYGYTF	TGTGCCAGCAGTCTTACAGGGGCCCCCTATGGCTACACCTTC
.	TRBV6-6	.	TRBJ2-1	CASSQGSYNEQFF	TGTGCCAGCAGCCAGGGATCCTACAATGAGCAGTTCTTC
.	TRBV6-6	.	TRBJ2-2	CASSLNTGELFF	TGTGCCAGCAGTCTGAACACCGGGGAGCTGTTTTTT
.	TRBV6-5	.	TRBJ2-1	CASSYSWGGAVDEQFF	TGTGCCAGCAGTTACTCATGGGGGGGGGCGGTGGATGAGCAGTTCTTC
.	TRBV9	.	TRBJ1-1	CASSVGGGGDTEAFF	TGTGCCAGCAGCGTAGGCGGGGGAGGAGACACTGAAGCTTTCTTT
.	TRBV4-1	TRBD2	TRBJ2-7	CASSQGVAGIGEQYF	TGCGCCAGCAGCCAAGGGGTAGCGGGGATTGGCGAGCAGTACTTC
.	TRBV2	.	TRBJ2-4	CASEADIQYF	TGTGCCAGCGAGGCTGACATTCAGTACTTC
.	TRBV11-2	.	TRBJ2-4	CASSLDGPEQGLAKNIQYF	TGTGCCAGCAGCTTAGATGGCCCGGAACAGGGTCTAGCCAAAAACATTCAGTACTTC
.	TRBV6-6	TRBD1	TRBJ1-2	CASSLKTGGDGYTF	TGTGCCAGCAGTTTGAAGACAGGGGGCGATGGCTACACCTTC
.	TRBV9	.	TRBJ2-2	CASSVGSSAGELFF	TGTGCCAGCAGCGTAGGGAGTAGTGCCGGGGAGCTGTTTTTT
once	TRBV10-1	TRBD1	TRBJ1-1	CAGSATGGTNTEAFF	TGCGCCGGCAGTGCGACAGGGGGAACGAACACTGAAGCTTTCTTT
.	TRBV19	.	TRBJ1-4	CASSIDRRELFF	TGTGCCAGTAGTATAGACCGGCGGGAACTGTTTTTT
.	TRBV5-6	TRBD1	TRBJ1-2	CASSLAPGQGSNYGYTF	TGTGCCAGCAGCTTGGCCCCGGGACAGGGGTCTAACTATGGCTACACCTTC
few	TRBV29-1	TRBD1	TRBJ1-3	CSVGGDREGGNTIYF	TGCAGCGTTGGAGGGGACAGGGAGGGCGGAAACACCATATATTTT
.	TRBV4-3	.	TRBJ1-2	CASSQDITRSYGYTF	TGCGCCAGCAGCCAAGATATAACCCGTAGCTATGGCTACACCTTC
.	TRBV5-1	.	TRBJ2-5	CASSSGQETQYF	TGCGCCAGCAGCTCCGGCCAAGAGACCCAGTACTTC
few	TRBV10-3	.	TRBJ1-1	CAISESPGRKAESFF	TGTGCCATCAGTGAGTCTCCGGGGAGAAAGGCAGAATCTTTCTTT
.	TRBV6-5	TRBD1	TRBJ1-4	CASRDRVGEKLFF	TGTGCCAGCAGGGACAGGGTTGGGGAAAAACTGTTTTTT
.	TRBV10-3	.	TRBJ1-1	CAISTLGGNTEAFF	TGTGCCATCAGCACCCTAGGGGGGAACACTGAAGCTTTCTTT
.	TRBV5-1	TRBD1	TRBJ2-2	CASSTRQGAGGELFF	TGCGCCAGCAGCACCCGACAGGGGGCCGGCGGGGAGCTGTTTTTT
.	TRBV5-1	TRBD1	TRBJ1-2	CASSPPTGSLGYTF	TGCGCCAGCAGCCCTCCGACAGGGAGTCTTGGCTACACCTTC
.	TRBV4-1	TRBD1	TRBJ1-3	CASSRLQGEGDTIYF	TGCGCCAGCAGCCGACTACAGGGGGAGGGCGACACCATATATTTT